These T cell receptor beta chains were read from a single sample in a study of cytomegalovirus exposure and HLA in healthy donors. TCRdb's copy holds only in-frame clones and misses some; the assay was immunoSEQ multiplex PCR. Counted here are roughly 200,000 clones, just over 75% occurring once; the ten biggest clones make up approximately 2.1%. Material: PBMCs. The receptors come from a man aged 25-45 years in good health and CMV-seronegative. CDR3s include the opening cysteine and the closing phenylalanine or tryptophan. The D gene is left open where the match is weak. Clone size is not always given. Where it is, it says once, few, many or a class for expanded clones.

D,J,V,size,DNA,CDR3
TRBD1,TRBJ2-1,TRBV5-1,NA,TGCGCCAGCAGCTTAGGGGGCGATGAGCAGTTCTTC,CASSLGGDEQFF
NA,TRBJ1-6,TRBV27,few,TGTGCCAGCAGTTTCACAGGATACTATAATTCACCCCTCCACTTT,CASSFTGYYNSPLHF
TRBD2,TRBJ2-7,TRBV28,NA,TGTGCCAGCAGACAGGGACTAGCGGGAGTGTCTTACGAGCAGTACTTC,CASRQGLAGVSYEQYF
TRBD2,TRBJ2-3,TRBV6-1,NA,TGTGCCAGCAGTACCGGGACTAGCGGCTCAGATACGCAGTATTTT,CASSTGTSGSDTQYF
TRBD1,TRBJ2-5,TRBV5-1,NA,TGCGCCAGCAGCTTAGGGGACAGCCCTCAAGAGACCCAGTACTTC,CASSLGDSPQETQYF
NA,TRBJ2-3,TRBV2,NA,TGTGCCAGCAGAAAAGGACATGTTGAGGCGCAGTATTTT,CASRKGHVEAQYF
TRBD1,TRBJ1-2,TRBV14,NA,TGTGCCAGCAGTACAAGACAGGGGGCTGGCTATGGCTACACCTTC,CASSTRQGAGYGYTF
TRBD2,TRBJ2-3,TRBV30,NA,TGTGCCTGGAGTTCTGCTAGCGGAGAAACAGATACGCAGTATTTT,CAWSSASGETDTQYF
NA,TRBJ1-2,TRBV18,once,TGTGCCAGCTCACCACTCCGAGGGCATGGCTACACCTTC,CASSPLRGHGYTF
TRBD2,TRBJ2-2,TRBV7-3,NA,TGTGCCAGCAGCTTCACACCGGGGGGGGGACCCCGAACCGGGGAGCTGTTTTTT,CASSFTPGGGPRTGELFF
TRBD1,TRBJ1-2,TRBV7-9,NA,TGTGCCAGCAGCCGACAGACCCCGGGACAGGGGCACTATGGCTACACCTTC,CASSRQTPGQGHYGYTF
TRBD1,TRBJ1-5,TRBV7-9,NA,TGTGCCAGCAGCCTAGGGCAGGGGGCGTATCAGCCCCAGCATTTT,CASSLGQGAYQPQHF
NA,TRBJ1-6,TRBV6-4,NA,TGTGCCAGCAGTATACCTAACAGGGATCCCCTCCACTTT,CASSIPNRDPLHF
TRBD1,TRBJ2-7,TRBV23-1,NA,TGCGCCAGCAGTCAGCTAACCGGGACAGTATACTACGAGCAGTACTTC,CASSQLTGTVYYEQYF
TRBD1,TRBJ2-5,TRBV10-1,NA,TGCGCCAGCAGTGGAACAGGGGAAGAGACCCAGTACTTC,CASSGTGEETQYF
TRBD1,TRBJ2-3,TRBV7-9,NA,TGTGCCAGCAGCTTTACAGGGGGCACAGATACGCAGTATTTT,CASSFTGGTDTQYF
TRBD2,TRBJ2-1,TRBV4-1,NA,TGCGCCAGCAGCCAAACACCCGGGACTAGCTCCTACAATGAGCAGTTCTTC,CASSQTPGTSSYNEQFF
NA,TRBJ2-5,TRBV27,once,TGTGCCAGCAGTAACGGTGGTGAGACCCAGTACTTC,CASSNGGETQYF
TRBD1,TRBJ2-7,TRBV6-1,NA,TGTGCCAGCAGTATTGGGACAGTTAGGGAGCAGTACTTC,CASSIGTVREQYF
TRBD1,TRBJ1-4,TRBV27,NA,TGTGCCAGCAGTTCCGGGACAGGGCGGGAAAAACTGTTTTTT,CASSSGTGREKLFF
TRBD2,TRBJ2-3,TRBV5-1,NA,TGCGCCAGCAGCTTGGGACTAGCGGGAGAGGGAGATACGCAGTATTTT,CASSLGLAGEGDTQYF
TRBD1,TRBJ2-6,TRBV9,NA,TGTGCCAGCAGCGCCTGGGACAGCTACTCTGGGGCCAACGTCCTGACTTTC,CASSAWDSYSGANVLTF
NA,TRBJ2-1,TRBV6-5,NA,TGTGCCAGCAGTTACGGAGTGGGTGTATACAATGAGCAGTTCTTC,CASSYGVGVYNEQFF
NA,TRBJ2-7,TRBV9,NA,TGTGCCAGCAGCGGGTTAAATGAGTACGAGCAGTACTTC,CASSGLNEYEQYF
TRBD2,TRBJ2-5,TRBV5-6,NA,TGTGCCAGCAGCTTGGATGTACTAGCGGGAGGTCAAGAGACCCAGTACTTC,CASSLDVLAGGQETQYF
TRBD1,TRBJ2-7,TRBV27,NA,TGTGCCAGCAGTTCACAGGGGAACTCCTACGAGCAGTACTTC,CASSSQGNSYEQYF
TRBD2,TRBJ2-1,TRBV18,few,TGTGCCAGCTCACCACCTGCCAGCGGGAGGAACAATGAGCAGTTCTTC,CASSPPASGRNNEQFF
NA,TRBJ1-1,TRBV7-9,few,TGTGCCAGCAGCGAAGCGGGGGGCGGCACTGAAGCTTTCTTT,CASSEAGGGTEAFF
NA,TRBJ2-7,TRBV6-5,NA,TGTGCCAGCACCCAACTAGGTGGCGAGCAGTACTTC,CASTQLGGEQYF
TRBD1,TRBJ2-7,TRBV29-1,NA,TGCAGCGTTGAAGGACAGGGCTACGAGCAGTACTTC,CSVEGQGYEQYF
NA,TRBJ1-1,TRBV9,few,TGTGCCAGCAGCCCCTTCTGGGCAGGGAGGGAAACTGAAGCTTTCTTT,CASSPFWAGRETEAFF
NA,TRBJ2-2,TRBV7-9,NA,TGTGCCAGCAGCTTAATGGGAGGTGACACCGGGGAGCTGTTTTTT,CASSLMGGDTGELFF
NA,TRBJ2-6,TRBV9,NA,TGTGCCAGCAGCGTAGACCCAGGTCTCCCTGGGGCCAACGTCCTGACTTTC,CASSVDPGLPGANVLTF
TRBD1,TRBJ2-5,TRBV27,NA,TGTGCCAGCAGTCCGAGACAGGGGAGCATGCGGGAGACCCAGTACTTC,CASSPRQGSMRETQYF
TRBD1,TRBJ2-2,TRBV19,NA,TGTGCCAGTAGTCCCACAGGGGCCCTCCTTTACACCGGGGAGCTGTTTTTT,CASSPTGALLYTGELFF
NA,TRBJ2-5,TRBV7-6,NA,TGTGCCAGCAGCCGACCGCAAGAGGCCCAGTACTTC,CASSRPQEAQYF
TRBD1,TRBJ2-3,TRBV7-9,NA,TGTGCCAGCAGCTTAGCGTTTAGGGGGCGTGGTACAGATACGCAGTATTTT,CASSLAFRGRGTDTQYF
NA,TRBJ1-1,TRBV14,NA,TGTGCCAGCAGCCAATTCATGAACACTGAAGCTTTCTTT,CASSQFMNTEAFF
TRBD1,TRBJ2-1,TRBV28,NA,TGTGCCAGCACCCGGGACAGGGTCTACAATGAGCAGTTCTTC,CASTRDRVYNEQFF
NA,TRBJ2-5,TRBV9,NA,TGTGCCAGCAGCGTCGGCGGGGCCCAAGAGACCCAGTACTTC,CASSVGGAQETQYF
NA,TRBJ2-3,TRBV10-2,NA,TGCGCCAGCAGTGCACAGTCTAGCACAGATACGCAGTATTTT,CASSAQSSTDTQYF
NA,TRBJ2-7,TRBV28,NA,TGTGCCAGCAGTTTAGGAGTGTCCTACGAGCAGTACTTC,CASSLGVSYEQYF
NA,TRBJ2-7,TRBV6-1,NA,TGTGCCAGCAGTGAGCAAGACAGAGCCTACGAGCAGTACTTC,CASSEQDRAYEQYF
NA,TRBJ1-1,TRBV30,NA,TGTGCCTGGAGTGTGGTGAGGAACACTGAAGCTTTCTTT,CAWSVVRNTEAFF
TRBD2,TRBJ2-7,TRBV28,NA,TGTGCCAGCAGTGTAGGGACTAGCGGATCCTACGAGCAGTACTTC,CASSVGTSGSYEQYF
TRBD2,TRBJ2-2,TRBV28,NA,TGTGCCAGCAGTTTAGGGGGGGGCACCGGGGAGCTGTTTTTT,CASSLGGGTGELFF
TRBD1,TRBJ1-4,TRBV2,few,TGTGCCAGCAGTGACAACCCGACAGGGAAACTGTTTTTT,CASSDNPTGKLFF
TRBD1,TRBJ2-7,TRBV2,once,TGTGCCAGCAGTGAATGGGGACAGGGGGCAAGGGAGCAGTACTTC,CASSEWGQGAREQYF
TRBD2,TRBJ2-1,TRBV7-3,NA,TGTGCCAGCAGCATAGGGCTAGCGGAAGACAATGAGCAGTTCTTC,CASSIGLAEDNEQFF
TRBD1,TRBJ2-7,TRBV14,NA,TGTGCCAGCAGAAGGACAGGGAACTACGAGCAGTACTTC,CASRRTGNYEQYF
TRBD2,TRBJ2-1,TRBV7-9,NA,TGTGCCAGCAGCTTACCTAGCGGGGTTTCCTACAATGAGCAGTTCTTC,CASSLPSGVSYNEQFF
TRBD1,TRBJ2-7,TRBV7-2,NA,TGTGCCAGCAGCCCAACGTCGGGACAGGGGGCGCTTGAGCAGTACTTC,CASSPTSGQGALEQYF
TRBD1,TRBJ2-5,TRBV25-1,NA,TGTGCCAGCTTGCCGGACAGGGGGCTCATCCAGTACTTC,CASLPDRGLIQYF